This T cell receptor (beta chain) was sequenced during a study of T-cell memory formation after mild COVID-19. Study as a whole: Each donor largely had its own TCR clusters. Study-wide points: SARS-CoV-2 specificity of second-wave clones peaking day 37 was unconfirmed. Contracting clones from day 15 to 85 showed balanced CD4/CD8; later expanders favored CD4+.

Of note for this clonotype: Its antigen remains unknown.

In TCRdb, the 5' RACE reads were re-called with MiXCR into one record per CDR3 protein. The sample holds 120,000 to 150,000 distinct CDR3 sequences, 11% to 15% seen once. The sequence came from an adult woman who had mild COVID-19 (a few samples of this study predate the infection). Cell type and time point are not known. What was sequenced was PBMCs or a T cell subset sorted from them (not recorded which).

For the CDR3, the DNA is TGTGCCAGTACCGCGGGAAGCAACACCGGGGAGCTGTTTTTT. The encoded protein is CASTAGSNTGELFF. The V gene is TRBV7-6, the J gene TRBJ2-2; possible D gene TRBD2, 6 bases. The CDR3 covers 14 residues. Germline CDR1 and CDR2: SGHVS and FNYEAQ. Trimming shortened V by 9 bases and J by 2 bases, and 13 bases separated the two germline ends.